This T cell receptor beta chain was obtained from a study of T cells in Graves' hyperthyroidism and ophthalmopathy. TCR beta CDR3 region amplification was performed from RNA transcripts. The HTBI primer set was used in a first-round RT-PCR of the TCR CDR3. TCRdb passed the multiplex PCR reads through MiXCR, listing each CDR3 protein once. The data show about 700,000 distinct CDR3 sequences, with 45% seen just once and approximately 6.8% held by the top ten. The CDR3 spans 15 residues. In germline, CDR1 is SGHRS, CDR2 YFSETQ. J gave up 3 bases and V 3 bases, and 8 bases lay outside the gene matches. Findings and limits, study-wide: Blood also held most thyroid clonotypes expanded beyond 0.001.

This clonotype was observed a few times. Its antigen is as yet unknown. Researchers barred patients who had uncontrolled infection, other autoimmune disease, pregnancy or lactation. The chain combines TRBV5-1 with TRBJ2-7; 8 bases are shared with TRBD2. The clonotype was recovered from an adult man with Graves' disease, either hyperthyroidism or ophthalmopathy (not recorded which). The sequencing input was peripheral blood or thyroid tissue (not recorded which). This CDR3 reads CASSSFSGGHYEQYF. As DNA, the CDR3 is TGCGCCAGCAGCTCCTTCAGCGGGGGACACTACGAGCAGTACTTC.